This T cell receptor beta chain is from a study of T-cell reconstitution after alpha-beta-depleted transplantation in children. The V gene lost 4 bases and the J gene lost 2 bases, with 5 bases spanning the gap. The CDR3 is made up of 11 amino acids. Germline V gene data show CDR1 as SQVTM and CDR2 as ANQGSEA. Preparation of the TCRbeta library involved a method that used unique molecular identifiers. TCRdb fed the PCR reads into MiXCR, producing one record per CDR3 protein. The profile shows approximately 490,000 distinct CDR3 sequences, around an eighth of them singletons. The material sequenced was PBMCs from the stem cell graft donor, taken from the stem cell graft. The V and J genes are TRBV29-1 and TRBJ1-2; D is ambiguous. The sequence derives from a human donor who donated a stem cell graft to a child with combined immunodeficiency. The CDR3 coding sequence is TGCAGCGTTGCTTCCAACTATGGCTACACCTTC. It yields the protein CSVASNYGYTF.